Shown below are 5 T cell receptor beta chains from a single sample sequenced in a study of blood T cell repertoires in COVID-19. The data were produced by immunoSEQ multiplex PCR, yet TCRdb's version contains in-frame clones alone and is incomplete. Among under 350,000 clones listed, around 89% were seen once. Sequenced material: peripheral blood. The origin of the receptors is a man aged 35 to 55 with acute or convalescent COVID-19.

The CDR3 loop is CASDLRAGMNTEAFF. The CDR3 DNA reads as TGTGCCAGCGACCTCAGGGCGGGGATGAACACTGAAGCTTTCTTT. The chain couples TRBV2 to TRBJ1-1; TRBD1 might be the D (5 bases). The V end was cut by 8 bases, the J end by 0 bases, with 16 bases between. This CDR3 comprises 15 residues. Germline CDR1 is SNHLY and CDR2 is FYNNEI. The full variable domain, completed using reference TRBV2 and TRBJ1-1, is EPEVTQTPSHQVTQMGQEVILRCVPISNHLYFYWYRQILGQKVEFLVSFYNNEISEKSEIFDDQFSVERPDGSNFTLKIRSTKLEDSAMYFCASDLRAGMNTEAFFGQGTRLTVV.

The gene calls are TRBV7-9 and TRBJ2-7; the D gene is possibly TRBD1 (5 bases). V was pared by 5 bases and J by 3 bases, with 14 bases between. The CDR3 totals 14 residues. From germline, CDR1 is SEHNR and CDR2 FQNEAQ (reference sequence). The CDR3 here is CASSRGSTYYEQYF. In DNA form, the CDR3 reads TGTGCCAGCAGCAGGGGCTCGACTTACTACGAGCAGTACTTC.

This clone has only one observation. V usage is TRBV19 and J usage is TRBJ2-3, with TRBD1 identical over 10 bases. This CDR3 comprises 16 residues. V lost 5 bases, J lost 8 bases, and 13 bases stayed unmatched. CDR1 is LNHDA and CDR2 is SQIVND in the germline V gene (reference sequence). Here the CDR3 reads CASSSRRDRGRGTQYF. In DNA form, the CDR3 reads TGTGCCAGTAGTTCGCGCCGGGACAGGGGCAGGGGTACGCAGTATTTT.

This sequence joins TRBV7-2 and TRBJ2-7, with 7 bases that match TRBD1. V shed 2 bases and J 2 bases; nucleotides not matched to a gene: 3. The length of the CDR3 is 14 residues. CDR1 and CDR2 (germline): SGHTA, FQGNSA. The CDR3 region has the DNA TGTGCCAGCAGCTTAAGAGGGGGCACCTACGAGCAGTACTTC. Translating it yields CASSLRGGTYEQYF.

This chain connects TRBV10-2 to TRBJ1-6, with a possible D match to TRBD1 (5 bases). The V gene lost 10 bases and the J gene lost 9 bases, with 16 bases spanning the gap. This CDR3 region has 13 residues. Looked up from germline, CDR1 is WSHSY and CDR2 is SAAADI. In DNA, the CDR3 is TGCGCCACCAGGGAGCAGGGAGGTTCACCCCTCCACTTT. Encoded protein: CATREQGGSPLHF.